This TCR beta chain was observed in a study of vaccination and CD4 T cells after COVID-19 (dated 2022 in TCRdb). In terms of the full investigation: In the convalescent cohort there were six males and four females, among whom were two Hispanic individuals, seven Caucasians, two Asians and one multiracial person. As controls, cultures received a CEFX viral epitope pool (the positive control), an HIV-1 Nef peptide pool (the negative control), or no peptide at all. Participants got two doses of the Pfizer-BioNTech BNT162b2 vaccine (n=8) or two doses of the Moderna mRNA-1273 vaccine (n=2). In 10 COVID-19 convalescent patients and a handful of infection-naive healthy vaccine recipients, the spike-specific CD4+ TCR repertoire before mRNA vaccination was compared with the repertoire after mRNA vaccination. Post-vaccine blood samples were taken a median of around 68 days after the second vaccine dose, with a range of roughly 13 to 250 days. Post-COVID blood samples were collected from convalescent patients a median of around 96 days after diagnosis, with a range of about 35 to 161 days. In an earlier paper using these donors, memory CD4+ T cell crossreactivity between SARS-CoV-2 and common cold coronavirus spike proteins was assessed at the TCR clonotype level. Overlapping spike peptide pools from SARS-CoV-2 and from the common cold coronaviruses HCoV-NL63, HCoV-OC43 and HCoV-229E were used as culture stimuli.

Libraries were prepared through PCR. DNA from cultured CD4+ T cells underwent TCR sequencing with the Oncomine TCR Beta short-read assay at the Johns Hopkins FTIC core. Genomic DNA was extracted from the cultured CD4+ T cells with the QIAamp micro DNA kit. Oncomine TCR Beta libraries from cultured CD4+ T cells were pooled with unique dual indexes and sequenced on an Illumina iSeq 100. The authors processed their data as follows. Non-productive sequences were removed, and CDR3s not starting with C, not ending with F or W, or shorter than 7 amino acids were discarded. The MANAFEST web application was used to identify antigen-specific clonotypes by comparing peptide-stimulated wells against reference wells and other culture wells. An FDR below 0.05, an odds ratio above 5, and a productive frequency above 0.1% in at least two of three replicate wells were required for clones to be considered positive. A clonotype counted as cross-reactive if it showed significant expansion both in the SARS-CoV-2 spike wells and in at least one common cold coronavirus spike condition. Levenshtein distances (stringdist) and unrooted phylogenetic trees (ape) in R version 3.6.1 were used to assess CDR3 homology. Using fastp trimming at Q25 and MiXCR clonotype assembly, TCRdb reanalyzed the public sequencing data and kept in-frame beta chains. Each record represents a unique CDR3 protein, reported with the most common genes and DNA among its rows. What appears here as the V and J calls and clone size reflects TCRdb's work, not the paper's. The sample table holds 7,000 to 10,000 distinct CDR3 sequences, of which approximately 34% were seen once. The biggest ten clones account for 35% to 50% of the sample.

From cysteine to phenylalanine, the CDR3 is 16 amino acids long. Only the CDR3 DNA is retained, 48 bases long and in frame from the first base. At the junction V is shortened by 5 bases and J by 0 bases; bases outside the gene matches: 8. CDR1 and CDR2, looked up from the germline V gene (reference sequence), are LNHDA and SQIVND. Turning to this clonotype: The clone's antigen remains unknown. No much larger clone exists at a distance of one base, and base qualities are not known.

Study-level results and caveats: Only a relatively small number of convalescent patients were included in the study, and early timepoints following natural infection were not analyzed. Among convalescent patients, a median about 86% of the SARS-CoV-2-reactive clones seen after vaccination appeared only after vaccination, which suggests priming specific to the vaccine. An increase in the median number of SARS-CoV-2-reactive clonotypes from around 20 after infection to 35 to 40 after vaccination was observed, but the change was not found to be significant. In convalescent patients, nearly all vaccine-specific clones (304 of 307) were found to be mono-reactive for SARS-CoV-2 spike rather than cross-reactive with common cold coronaviruses.

Read against the paper, the sample's treatment or condition label means: approximately nine-day PBMC culture with coronavirus spike peptide pools or control peptides (ViraFEST assay). CD4+ T cells from unexposed donors were collected before the COVID-19 pandemic (2011-2018). To expand antigen-specific T cells with peptide pools and then pick out the expanded clonotypes through TCR sequencing, the study relied on the ViraFEST assay. Roughly 2.1 million PBMCs per well were cultured in IMDM with approximately 5.2% human AB serum and roughly 9.3 IU/ml IL-2, plus 10 ug/ml peptide pools. On days 3 and 7, half of the culture medium was replaced with fresh IL-2-containing medium. Once the cells had been in culture for 9 to 10 days, the EasySep CD4+ T cell isolation kit was used to isolate CD4+ T cells by negative selection. As far as cell numbers permitted, CD4+ T cells from unexposed donors were tested for reactivity against SARS-CoV-2 S and N as well as four spike pools from common cold coronaviruses. PBMCs were separated from whole blood using Ficoll-Paque Plus gradient centrifugation and then either used fresh or cryopreserved at -140C. Each culture condition was generally run in triplicate wells. Leukapheresis product for the unexposed donors was bought commercially.

The sequence was obtained from a human donor in good health. The V and J genes are TRBV19 and TRBJ1-1; 8 bases in the middle match TRBD1. The specimen was CD4+ T cells from blood, cultured in vitro. Here is the DNA: TGTGCCAGTAGTGCCGCAGGACAGGGTCTGAACACTGAAGCTTTCTTT. It codes for CASSAAGQGLNTEAFF.